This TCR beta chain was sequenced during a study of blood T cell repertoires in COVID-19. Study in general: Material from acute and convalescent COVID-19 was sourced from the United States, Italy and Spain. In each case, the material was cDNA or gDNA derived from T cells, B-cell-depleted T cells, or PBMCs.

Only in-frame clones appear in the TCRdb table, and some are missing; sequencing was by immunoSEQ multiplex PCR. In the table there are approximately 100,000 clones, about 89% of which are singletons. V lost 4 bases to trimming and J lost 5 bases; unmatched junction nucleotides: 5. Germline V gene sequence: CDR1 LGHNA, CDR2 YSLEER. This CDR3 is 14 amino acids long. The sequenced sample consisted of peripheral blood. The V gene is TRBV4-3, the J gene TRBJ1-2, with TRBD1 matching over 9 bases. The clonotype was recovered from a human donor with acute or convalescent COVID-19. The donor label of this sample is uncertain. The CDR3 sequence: CASSPGQGGYGYTF. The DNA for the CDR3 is TGCGCCAGCAGCCCGGGACAGGGAGGGTATGGCTACACCTTC.